This T cell receptor beta chain is drawn from a study of blood T cell repertoires in COVID-19. Germline-derived CDR1 and CDR2 are SGHTA and FQGNSA. V was shortened by 2 bases and J by 6 bases, with 11 bases between the two germline ends. The CDR3 contains 14 residues. This table comes from immunoSEQ multiplex PCR, and its TCRdb copy is limited to in-frame clones, with some not included. Here the sample spans about 250,000 clones, roughly 88% being singletons. V and J are TRBV7-2 and TRBJ2-1; D is possibly TRBD1 (5 bases). The sequenced sample consisted of peripheral blood. This clonotype was sampled from a woman aged 25 to 39 with COVID-19, enrolled during active disease. The CDR3 loop is CASSLRQGSNEQFF. As DNA, the CDR3 is TGTGCCAGCAGCTTACGCCAGGGTAGCAATGAGCAGTTCTTC.